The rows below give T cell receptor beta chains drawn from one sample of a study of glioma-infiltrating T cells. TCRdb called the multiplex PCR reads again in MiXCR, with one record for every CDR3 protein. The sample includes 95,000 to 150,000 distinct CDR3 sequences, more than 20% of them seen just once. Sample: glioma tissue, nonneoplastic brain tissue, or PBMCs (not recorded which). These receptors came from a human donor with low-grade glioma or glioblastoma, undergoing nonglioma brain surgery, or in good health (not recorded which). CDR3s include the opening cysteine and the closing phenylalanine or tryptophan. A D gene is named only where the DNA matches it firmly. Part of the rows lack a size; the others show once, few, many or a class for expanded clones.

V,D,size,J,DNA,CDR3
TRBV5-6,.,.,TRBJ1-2,TGTGCCAGCAGCTTGGCGACCTATGGCTACACCTTC,CASSLATYGYTF
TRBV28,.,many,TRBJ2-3,TGTGCCAGCAGAGCAGGACGGTCCACAGATACGCAGTATTTT,CASRAGRSTDTQYF
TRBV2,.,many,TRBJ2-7,TGTGCCAGCAGTGAAGCCGGGACGGGCTCCTACGAGCAGTACTTC,CASSEAGTGSYEQYF
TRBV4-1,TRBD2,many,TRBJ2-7,TGCGCCAGCAGCCAAGATTTGCCGCTAGCGGGAGGAACCGCCTACGAGCAGTACTTC,CASSQDLPLAGGTAYEQYF
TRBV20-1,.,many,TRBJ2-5,TGCAGTTTCTTGGAAGAGACCCAGTACTTC,CSFLEETQYF
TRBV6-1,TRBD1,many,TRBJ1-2,TGTGCCAGCAGACGGGACAGTATGTTTTCTAACTATGGCTACACCTTC,CASRRDSMFSNYGYTF
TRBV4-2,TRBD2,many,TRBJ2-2,TGTGCCAGCAGCCAAGCTAGCGGGGAAACGAACACCGGGGAGCTGTTTTTT,CASSQASGETNTGELFF
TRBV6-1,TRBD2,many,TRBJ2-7,TGTGCCAGCAGTGACAGACTAGCGGGCTACGAGCAGTACTTC,CASSDRLAGYEQYF
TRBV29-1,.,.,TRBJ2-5,TGCAGCGTTCTACCCCAGGCGGTCCAAGAGACCCAGTACTTC,CSVLPQAVQETQYF
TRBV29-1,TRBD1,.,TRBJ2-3,TGCAGCGCAAAAGAGGGACAGGTTCATGGTACGCAGTATTTT,CSAKEGQVHGTQYF
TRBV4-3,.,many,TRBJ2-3,TGCGCCAGCAGCCTAGGACGGACAGATACGCAGTATTTT,CASSLGRTDTQYF
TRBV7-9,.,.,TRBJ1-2,TGTGCCAGCAGCTTTCAGAAGATCCCCGACTATGGCTACACCTTC,CASSFQKIPDYGYTF
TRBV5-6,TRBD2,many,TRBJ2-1,TGTGCCAGCAGCTCCCTTAGCGGGATCCACAATGAGCAGTTCTTC,CASSSLSGIHNEQFF